These 9 T cell receptor beta chains share one sample of origin, sequenced in a study of blood T cell repertoires in COVID-19. Data came from immunoSEQ multiplex PCR; TCRdb stores just in-frame clones and leaves some out. Of a few hundred thousand clones in the sample, about 87% are singletons; the top ten hold around 1.3%. The sample taken for sequencing was PBMCs or T cells enriched from blood (not recorded which). The origin of the receptors is a man aged 25-45 years who had recovered from COVID-19.

The gene calls are TRBV11-2 and TRBJ2-7, with D hard to call. CDR1 is SGHAT, CDR2 FQNNGV, per germline. Trimming left V 0 bases short and J 3 bases short, with 6 bases between. This CDR3 comprises 13 residues. The CDR3 spells CASSLDQRYEQYF. The CDR3, as DNA: TGTGCCAGCAGCTTAGATCAGCGCTACGAGCAGTACTTC.

This clone was seen just once. The V gene is TRBV28, the J gene TRBJ2-5, with TRBD2 matching over 9 bases. The germline CDR1 and CDR2 sequences are MDHEN and SYDVKM. J was trimmed by 5 bases and V by 3 bases; bases with no gene match: 7. This CDR3 contains 15 residues. The CDR3 bases are TGTGCCAGCAGTTTTTTAGCCGCGGGGGGGGAGACCCAGTACTTC. This gives the protein CASSFLAAGGETQYF.

The rearrangement uses TRBV10-3 and TRBJ1-2; TRBD1 is a possible D gene (6 bases). Germline V gives CDR1 ENHRY, CDR2 SYGVKD. With 7 bases removed from V and 4 bases from J, the gap between germline ends came to 22 bases. The CDR3 has 16 amino acids. CDR3 sequence: CAITEFNQGMGYGYTF. The CDR3, as DNA: TGTGCCATCACCGAATTTAACCAGGGGATGGGCTATGGCTACACCTTC.

The CDR3 loop reads CASSYRRENTEAFF. The CDR3 DNA follows: TGTGCCAGCAGTTACCGCAGGGAGAACACTGAAGCTTTCTTT. V is TRBV6-2 or TRBV6-3 and J is TRBJ1-1; possibly TRBD1 for D (5 bases). Per germline, CDR1 MNHEY and CDR2 SVGEGT. The CDR3 consists of 14 residues. The ends were cut back, 2 bases at V and 1 base at J, with 8 bases in the middle.

The V call is TRBV6-1, the J call TRBJ1-6; no definite D call. Germline loops: CDR1 MNHNS, CDR2 SASEGT. V shed 1 base and J shed 8 bases, with 12 bases lying between them. The CDR3 is 15 amino acids. The CDR3, as DNA: TGTGCCAGCAGTGAAGAGGCAGGCTTATATTCACCCCTCCACTTT. It codes for CASSEEAGLYSPLHF.

The chain links TRBV6-6 to TRBJ2-7, with TRBD1 identical over 7 bases. Trimming took 0 bases from V and 5 from J; bases not matched to a gene: 4. The germline V gene encodes CDR1 MNHNY and CDR2 SVGAGI (reference sequence). The CDR3 contains 14 residues. CDR3 protein: CASSYSTGPNEQYF. The CDR3 nucleotides are TGTGCCAGCAGTTACTCGACAGGGCCGAACGAGCAGTACTTC.

V usage is TRBV28 and J usage is TRBJ2-1; TRBD2 agrees at 8 bases. V lost 5 bases, J lost 4 bases, and 7 bases stayed unmatched. The CDR3 sequence is 15 residues long. CDR1 MDHEN and CDR2 SYDVKM come from the germline V gene. The CDR3 DNA reads TGTGCCAGCAGTGTCGGGACTAGACTTTACAATGAGCAGTTCTTC. Protein: CASSVGTRLYNEQFF. The whole variable domain, remainder taken from reference TRBV28 and TRBJ2-1, is DVKVTQSSRYLVKRTGEKVFLECVQDMDHENMFWYRQDPGLGLRLIYFSYDVKMKEKGDIPEGYSVSREKKERFSLILESASTNQTSMYLCASSVGTRLYNEQFFGPGTRLTVL.

The chain carries TRBV7-6 and TRBJ2-1, with 10 bases fitting TRBD2. The CDR3 runs to 15 residues. Germline values: CDR1 SGHVS, CDR2 FNYEAQ. V shed 10 bases, J shed 2 bases, and the junction held 8 bases outside the gene matches. CDR3 DNA: TGTGCCACCATATCAGCGGGGGGGACCTACAATGAGCAGTTCTTC. It encodes CATISAGGTYNEQFF.

CDR3 in amino acids: CASNPQGVSTDTQYF. Written as DNA, the CDR3 is TGTGCCAGCAACCCACAGGGGGTTAGCACAGATACGCAGTATTTT. The gene calls are TRBV5-4 and TRBJ2-3; TRBD1 matches 8 bases. V trimming: 6 bases; J trimming: 0 bases; junction bases outside the gene matches: 6. The CDR3 sequence is 15 residues long. Germline V gene data show CDR1 as SGHNT and CDR2 as YYREEE (reference sequence). Full variable domain (remainder filled in from reference TRBV5-4 and TRBJ2-3): ETGVTQSPTHLIKTRGQQVTLRCSSQSGHNTVSWYQQALGQGPQFIFQYYREEENGRGNFPPRFSGLQFPNYSSELNVNALELDDSALYLCASNPQGVSTDTQYFGPGTRLTVL.